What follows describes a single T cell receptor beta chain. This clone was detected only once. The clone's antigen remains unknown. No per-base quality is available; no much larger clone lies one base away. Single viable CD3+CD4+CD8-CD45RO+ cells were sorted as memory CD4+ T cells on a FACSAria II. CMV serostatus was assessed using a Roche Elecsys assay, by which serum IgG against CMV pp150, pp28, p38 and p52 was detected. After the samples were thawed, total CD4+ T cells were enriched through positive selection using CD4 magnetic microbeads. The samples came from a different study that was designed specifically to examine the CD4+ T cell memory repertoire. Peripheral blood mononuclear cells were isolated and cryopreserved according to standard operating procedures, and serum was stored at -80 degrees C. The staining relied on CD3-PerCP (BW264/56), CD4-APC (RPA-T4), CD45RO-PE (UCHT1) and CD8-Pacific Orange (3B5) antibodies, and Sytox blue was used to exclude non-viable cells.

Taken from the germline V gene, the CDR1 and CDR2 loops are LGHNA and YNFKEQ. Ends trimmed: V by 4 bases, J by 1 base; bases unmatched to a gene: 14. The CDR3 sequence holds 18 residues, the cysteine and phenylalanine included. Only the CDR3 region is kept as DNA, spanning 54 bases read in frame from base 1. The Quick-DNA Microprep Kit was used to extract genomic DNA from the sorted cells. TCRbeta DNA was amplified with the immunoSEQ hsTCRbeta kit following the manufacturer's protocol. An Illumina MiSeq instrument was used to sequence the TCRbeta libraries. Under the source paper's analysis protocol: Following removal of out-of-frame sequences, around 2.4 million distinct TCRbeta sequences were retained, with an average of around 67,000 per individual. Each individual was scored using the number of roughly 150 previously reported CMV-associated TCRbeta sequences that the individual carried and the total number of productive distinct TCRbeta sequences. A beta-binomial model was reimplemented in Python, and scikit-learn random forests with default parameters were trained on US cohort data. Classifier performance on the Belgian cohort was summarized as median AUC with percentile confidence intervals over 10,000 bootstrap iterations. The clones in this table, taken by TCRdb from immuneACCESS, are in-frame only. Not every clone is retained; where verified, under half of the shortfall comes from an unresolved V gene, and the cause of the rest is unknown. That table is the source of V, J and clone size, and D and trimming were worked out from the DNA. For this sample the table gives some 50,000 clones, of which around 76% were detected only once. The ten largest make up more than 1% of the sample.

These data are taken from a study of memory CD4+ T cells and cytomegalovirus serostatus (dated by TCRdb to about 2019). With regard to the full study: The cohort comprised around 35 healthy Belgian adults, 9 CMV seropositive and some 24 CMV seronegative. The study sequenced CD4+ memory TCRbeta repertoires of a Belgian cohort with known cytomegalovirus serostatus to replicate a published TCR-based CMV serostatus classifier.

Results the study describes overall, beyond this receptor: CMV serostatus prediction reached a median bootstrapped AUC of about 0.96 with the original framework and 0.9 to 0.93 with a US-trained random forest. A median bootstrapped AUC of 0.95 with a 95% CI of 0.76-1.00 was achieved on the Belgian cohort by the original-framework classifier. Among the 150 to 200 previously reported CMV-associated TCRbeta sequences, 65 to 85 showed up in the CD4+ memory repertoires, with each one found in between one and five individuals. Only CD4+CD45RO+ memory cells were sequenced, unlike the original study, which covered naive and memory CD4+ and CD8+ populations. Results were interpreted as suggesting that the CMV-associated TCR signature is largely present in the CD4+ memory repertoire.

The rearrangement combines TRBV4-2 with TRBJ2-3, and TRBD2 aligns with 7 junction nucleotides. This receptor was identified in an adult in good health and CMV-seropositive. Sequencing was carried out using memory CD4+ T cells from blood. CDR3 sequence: CASSPLKPGTTGTDTQYF. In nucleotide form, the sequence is TGTGCCAGCAGCCCCCTCAAACCCGGGACTACAGGCACAGATACGCAGTATTTT.